Following are 21 T cell receptor beta chains from one sample sequenced in a study of control samples from healthy donors and cancer patients (dated by TCRdb to the early 2020s). The library was obtained by the immunoSEQ multiplex PCR assay. TCRdb holds this immuneACCESS table with in-frame rearrangements only. Some clones are missing; in checked studies, unresolved V genes explain under half, and the rest has no known cause. This sample has 85,000 to 90,000 clones in its table, and 85% to 90% of those were observed once. The ten largest clones represent less than 10% of the sample. Sequences were obtained from PBMCs. The origin of the receptors is a woman aged 50 to 60 with colorectal cancer.

The V and J genes are TRBV21-1 and TRBJ2-7; the table's D gene call, TRBD1, was not cross checked with the DNA. TRBV21-1 is a pseudogene locus. The length of the CDR3 is 13 residues. The DNA of the CDR3 is TGTGCCAGTACAGGGAGCCGCTACTACGAGCAGTACGTC. Translating gives CASTGSRYYEQYV.

V and J are TRBV2 and TRBJ1-1, with 7 bases lining up with TRBD1. In germline, CDR1 is SNHLY, CDR2 FYNNEI. The V gene end was trimmed by 2 bases and the J gene end by 10 bases; junction bases not matched to a gene: 10. The CDR3 is 14 amino acids. CDR3 DNA sequence: TGTGCCAGCAGTGAAACGGGACAGCCCGGGTCAGCTTTCTTT. This codes for CASSETGQPGSAFF.

The rearrangement uses TRBV9 and TRBJ1-6, with TRBD1 matching over 11 bases. The CDR3 spans 15 residues. Losses at the gene ends were 0 bases for V and 9 bases for J; bases not matched to a gene: 2. In germline, CDR1 is SGDLS, CDR2 YYNGEE. The DNA for the CDR3 is TGTGCCAGCAGCGTAGGGGACAGGGGGATTTCACCCCTCCACTTT. Encoded protein: CASSVGDRGISPLHF.

The chain couples TRBV15 to TRBJ2-5; the match to TRBD1 covers 7 bases. The CDR3 covers 16 residues. V lost 4 bases to trimming and J lost 2 bases; unmatched junction nucleotides: 10. Germline V gene sequence: CDR1 LNHNV, CDR2 YYDKDF (reference sequence). In nucleotides, the CDR3 is TGTGCCACCAGCACCCGGACAGGAACAACACAAGAGACCCAGTACTTC. This sequence encodes CATSTRTGTTQETQYF.

CDR3 sequence reads: CASSLSSGGWDGNTIYF. The CDR3 nucleotides are TGTGCCAGCAGCCTATCCAGCGGAGGGTGGGATGGAAACACCATATATTTT. The chain combines TRBV7-2 with TRBJ1-3; no firm D call. The germline CDR1 and CDR2 sequences are SGHTA and FQGNSA. V was cut by 5 bases and J by 3 bases, with 20 bases left in between. CDR3 length equals 17 residues. The full variable domain, rest sourced from reference TRBV7-2 and TRBJ1-3, is GAGVSQSPSNKVTEKGKDVELRCDPISGHTALYWYRQSLGQGLEFLIYFQGNSAPDKSGLPSDRFSAERTGGSVSTLTIQRTQQEDSAVYLCASSLSSGGWDGNTIYFGEGSWLTVV.

The rearrangement uses TRBV6-4 and TRBJ2-3, with TRBD1 as a possible D gene (5 bases). The germline V and J ends were trimmed by 3 bases and 2 bases, with 9 bases remaining between them. CDR3 length equals 14 residues. The V gene's germline CDR1 is MRHNA and CDR2 SNTAGT. The DNA for the CDR3 is TGTGCCAGCAGTGAGTGGGGCCCCACAGATACGCAGTATTTT. It specifies CASSEWGPTDTQYF.

The genes are TRBV10-3 and TRBJ2-5; the match to TRBD1 covers 9 bases. CDR3 length: 14 residues. Trimming cost V 8 bases and J 2 bases; bases outside gene matches: 6. The germline gives CDR1 ENHRY, CDR2 SYGVKD. CDR3 residues: CAISRGQGQETQYF. CDR3 nucleotides: TGTGCCATCTCCAGAGGACAGGGGCAAGAGACCCAGTACTTC.

The chain combines TRBV10-1 with TRBJ2-3; D ambiguous. CDR3 length: 14 amino acids. Germline V CDR1 and CDR2: WNHNN, SYGVQD (reference sequence). Deletions cut 4 bases from V and 2 bases from J, with 10 bases between. CDR3 sequence (DNA): TGCGCCAGCAGTGGTGGCATTATCACAGATACGCAGTATTTT. This translates into CASSGGIITDTQYF.

The rearrangement links TRBV18 to TRBJ2-1, with 8 bases aligning to TRBD2. V dropped 3 bases and J dropped 0; count of bases not matched to a gene: 4. There are 16 residues in the CDR3. Per the germline V gene, CDR1 is KGHSH and CDR2 is LQKENI. The CDR3 region is CASSPPGGDSYNEQFF. In DNA, the CDR3 is TGTGCCAGCTCACCTCCGGGGGGGGACTCCTACAATGAGCAGTTCTTC.

V and J are TRBV5-1 and TRBJ1-1, with a tentative D call TRBD1 (5 bases). CDR1 and CDR2 (germline): SGHRS, YFSETQ. This CDR3 has 15 residues. V shed 3 bases and J shed 5 bases, with 17 bases lying between them. This chain's CDR3 is CASSYRDSGRTEAFF. CDR3 in DNA: TGCGCCAGCAGCTACCGGGACTCGGGGAGGACTGAAGCTTTCTTT. Variable domain in full (rest from reference TRBV5-1 and TRBJ1-1): KAGVTQTPRYLIKTRGQQVTLSCSPISGHRSVSWYQQTPGQGLQFLFEYFSETQRNKGNFPGRFSGRQFSNSRSEMNVSTLELGDSALYLCASSYRDSGRTEAFFGQGTRLTVV.

The chain has TRBV25-1 and TRBJ1-2, with D possibly matching TRBD1 (5 bases). The CDR3 totals 13 residues. The germline V gene has CDR1 MGHDK and CDR2 SYGVNS. V shed 6 bases and J shed 5 bases, with 13 bases lying between them. In DNA form, the CDR3 reads TGTGCCAGCAGAGCAGATCAGGGTTATGGCTACACCTTC. As protein: CASRADQGYGYTF.

The rearrangement joins TRBV6-5 to TRBJ1-1, with D perhaps TRBD1 (5 bases). The V gene's germline CDR1 is MNHEY and CDR2 SVGAGI. The CDR3 loop spans 16 amino acids. The V gene lost 0 bases and the J gene lost 10 bases, with 21 bases spanning the gap. Here the CDR3 reads CASSYSISGARQGAFF. The CDR3 nucleotides are TGTGCCAGCAGTTACTCGATTTCTGGGGCCCGGCAGGGAGCTTTCTTT.

The V and J genes are TRBV7-3 and TRBJ2-5; either TRBD1 or TRBD2 may supply D (6 bases each). Germline V CDR1 and CDR2: SGHTA, FQGTGA. With 5 bases removed from V and 5 bases from J, the gap between germline ends came to 12 bases. The CDR3 is 13 amino acids. This chain's CDR3 is CASSPTGRETQYF. CDR3 in DNA: TGTGCCAGCAGCCCTACAGGGAGGGAGACCCAGTACTTC.

The chain uses TRBV19 and TRBJ1-2, with D possibly matching TRBD1 (5 bases). Trimming took 6 bases from V and 8 from J, leaving 13 bases between them. Germline V gene lookup returns CDR1 LNHDA and CDR2 SQIVND (reference sequence). The CDR3 is made up of 12 amino acids. The CDR3 DNA follows: TGTGCCAGTAGGCGCAGGGAAGAAGGCTACACCTTC. This sequence encodes CASRRREEGYTF.

The J gene is TRBJ1-6, the V gene TRBV9; maybe TRBD1 (6 bases). V was cut by 0 bases and J by 13 bases, with 14 bases left in between. The CDR3 has 14 amino acids. CDR1 is SGDLS and CDR2 is YYNGEE in the germline V gene. The CDR3 loop is CASSVDSRGAPLHF. As DNA, the CDR3 is TGTGCCAGCAGCGTAGACAGCAGGGGTGCCCCCCTCCACTTT.

The gene calls are TRBV6-6 and TRBJ1-1; 9 bases match TRBD1. Trimming removed 5 bases from V and 4 bases from J; junction bases left unmatched: 8. The V gene's germline CDR1 is MNHNY and CDR2 SVGAGI (reference sequence). This CDR3 is built from 15 residues. The CDR3 DNA follows: TGTGCCAGCAGTGCAGGACAGGGGAGGAGCACTGAAGCTTTCTTT. Residues: CASSAGQGRSTEAFF.

This clone was observed a single time. The CDR3, as DNA: TGTGCCAGTAGTATAGGACAGGGAGGGTACATTCAGTACTTC. Translating it yields CASSIGQGGYIQYF. The genes are TRBV19 and TRBJ2-4; tentatively, D is TRBD1 or TRBD2 (7 bases each). The germline V and J ends were trimmed by 1 base and 8 bases, with 12 bases remaining between them. CDR1 is LNHDA, CDR2 SQIVND, per germline (reference sequence). CDR3 length: 14 amino acids.

The rearrangement uses TRBV28 and TRBJ2-5; TRBD2 aligns across 7 bases. Germline V gene data show CDR1 as MDHEN and CDR2 as SYDVKM. V lost 0 bases, J lost 5 bases, and 3 bases stayed unmatched. This CDR3 is 14 amino acids long. CDR3 DNA: TGTGCCAGCAGTTTATGGGAGGGAGGGGAGACCCAGTACTTC. Protein: CASSLWEGGETQYF.

The V gene is TRBV3-1 (or the pseudogene TRBV3-2), the J gene TRBJ2-2; 8 bases are shared with TRBD1. V was pared by 2 bases and J by 7 bases, with 3 bases of the junction left unmatched. In germline, CDR1 is LGHDT, CDR2 YNNKEL (reference sequence). The CDR3 is made up of 14 amino acids. This chain's CDR3 is CASSQQGAVGELFF. The CDR3 nucleotides are TGTGCCAGCAGCCAACAGGGGGCAGTCGGGGAGCTGTTTTTT.

V and J are TRBV7-3 and TRBJ2-3; TRBD1 or TRBD2 may be the D gene (5 bases each). The CDR3 is made up of 16 amino acids. V was cut by 5 bases and J by 1 base, with 16 bases left in between. Germline V lookup: CDR1 SGHTA, CDR2 FQGTGA. The CDR3 loop is CASSQGTGSGTDTQYF. CDR3 nucleotides: TGTGCCAGCAGCCAAGGGACGGGTTCTGGCACAGATACGCAGTATTTT.

The V gene is TRBV14, the J gene TRBJ2-7, with D unresolved. The germline CDR1 and CDR2 sequences are SGHDN and FVKESK. The CDR3 contains 12 residues. The V end lost 4 bases, the J end lost 6 bases, and 10 bases lay between the germline ends. DNA for the CDR3: TGTGCCAGCAGCCTCCACCACGGCGAGCAGTACGTC. Translated: CASSLHHGEQYV.